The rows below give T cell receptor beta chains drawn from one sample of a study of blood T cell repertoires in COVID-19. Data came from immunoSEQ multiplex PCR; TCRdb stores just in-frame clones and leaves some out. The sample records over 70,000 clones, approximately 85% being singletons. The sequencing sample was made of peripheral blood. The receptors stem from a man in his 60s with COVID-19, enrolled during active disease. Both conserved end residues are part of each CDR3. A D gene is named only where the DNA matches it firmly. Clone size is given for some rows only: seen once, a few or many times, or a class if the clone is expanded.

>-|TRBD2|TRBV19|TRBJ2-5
TGTGCCAGTAGCCTGGCTAGCGGGAGGGCCTGGGAGACCCAGTACTTC
CASSLASGRAWETQYF
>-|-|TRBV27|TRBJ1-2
TGTGCCAGCAGTTTTGCCCAGAAAGCGAGTGGCTACACCTTC
CASSFAQKASGYTF
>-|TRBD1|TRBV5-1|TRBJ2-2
TGCGCCAGCAGCTTGACCGGGACAGGGGGCACCGGGGAGCTGTTTTTT
CASSLTGTGGTGELFF
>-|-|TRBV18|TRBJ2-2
TGTGCCAGCTCTCCTGGGCTAAAATCGAACACCGGGGAGCTGTTTTTT
CASSPGLKSNTGELFF
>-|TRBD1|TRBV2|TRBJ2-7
TGTGCCAGCAGTGAAGGGGACAGGGGCATCGATTTC
CASSEGDRGIDF
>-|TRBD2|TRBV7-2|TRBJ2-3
TGTGCCAGCAGCTTTAGCGGGGGGGCCGAAGATACGCAGTATTTT
CASSFSGGAEDTQYF
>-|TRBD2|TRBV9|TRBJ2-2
TGTGCCAGCAGCGTAGTGGCTAGCGGGAACACCGGGGAGCTGTTTTTT
CASSVVASGNTGELFF
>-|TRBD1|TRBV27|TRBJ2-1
TGTGCCAGCACTTCCCCTTTTACGGGACAGGGGGCAATTGAGCAGTTCTTC
CASTSPFTGQGAIEQFF
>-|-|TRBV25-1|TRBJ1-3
TGTGCCAGCAGCACAACTAGCTCTGGAAACACCATATATTTT
CASSTTSSGNTIYF
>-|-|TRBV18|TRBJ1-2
TGTGCCAGCTCACCACCCACGGTATTCAACTATGGCTACACCTTC
CASSPPTVFNYGYTF
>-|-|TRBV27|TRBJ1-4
TGTGCCAGCAGTCTCCAGCAGGGAAATGAAAAACTGTTTTTT
CASSLQQGNEKLFF
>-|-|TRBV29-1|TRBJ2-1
TGCAGCGTCGCTCCGGGACGGACCGGGGGTGAGCAGTTCTTC
CSVAPGRTGGEQFF
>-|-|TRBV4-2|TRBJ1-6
TGTGCCAGCAGCCAAGAAGAACCGAGCTCCTATAATTCACCCCTCCACTTT
CASSQEEPSSYNSPLHF
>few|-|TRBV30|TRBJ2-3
TGTGCCTGGACGGTCGGCGGAAGCACAGATACGCAGTATTTT
CAWTVGGSTDTQYF
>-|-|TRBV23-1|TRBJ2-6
TGCGCCAGCAGGACCGCACATACACAGTTTATCGGTAGCTCTGGGGCCAACGTCCTGACTTTC
CASRTAHTQFIGSSGANVLTF
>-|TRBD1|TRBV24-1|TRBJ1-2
TGTGCCACCAGTGACCAGGACAGGGGCATCGGAGGCTACACCTTC
CATSDQDRGIGGYTF
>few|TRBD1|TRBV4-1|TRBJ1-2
TGCGCCAGCAGCCATTCCCGGACAGGCCCAAACTATGGCTACACCTTC
CASSHSRTGPNYGYTF
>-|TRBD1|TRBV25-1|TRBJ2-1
TGTGCCAGCAGTGAAGGAGCGGACAGGGGGCTAGAGCAGTTCTTC
CASSEGADRGLEQFF
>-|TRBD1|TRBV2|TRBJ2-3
TGTGCCAGCAGAGCTCAGGGGGTCACAGATACGCAGTATTTT
CASRAQGVTDTQYF
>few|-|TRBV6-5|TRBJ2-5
TGTGCCAGCAGCCTCCATAGGACAGCCCAAGAGACCCAGTACTTC
CASSLHRTAQETQYF
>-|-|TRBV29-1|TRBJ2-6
TGCAGCGTTGCACGGTCAGGGGCCAACGTCCTGACTTTC
CSVARSGANVLTF
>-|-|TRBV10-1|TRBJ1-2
TGCGCCAGCAGTGCCTCACTGGCAGGCAACTATGGCTACACCTTC
CASSASLAGNYGYTF
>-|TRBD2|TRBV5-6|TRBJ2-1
TGTGCCAGCATAGGCGGGAGAGGCTACAATGAGCAGTTCTTC
CASIGGRGYNEQFF
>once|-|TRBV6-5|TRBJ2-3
TGTGCCAGCAGTTCCCCCGACGTCCGGGGTACGCAGTATTTT
CASSSPDVRGTQYF
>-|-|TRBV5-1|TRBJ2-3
TGCGCCAGCAGCTTCCCGGGTGGCACAGATACGCAGTATTTT
CASSFPGGTDTQYF
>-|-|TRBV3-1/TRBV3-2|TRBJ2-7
TGTGCCAGCAGCCTCGCAGGGGAGCAGTACTTC
CASSLAGEQYF
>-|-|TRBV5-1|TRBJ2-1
TGCGCCAGCAGCTTGGTAGGAGCGCCCTACAATGAGCAGTTCTTC
CASSLVGAPYNEQFF
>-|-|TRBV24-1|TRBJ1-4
TGTGCCACTCAACAGGCAACTAATGAAAAACTGTTTTTT
CATQQATNEKLFF
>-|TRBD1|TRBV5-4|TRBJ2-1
TGTGCCAGCAGCCCCTCCGGGACAGGGATCTACAATGAGCAGTTCTTC
CASSPSGTGIYNEQFF
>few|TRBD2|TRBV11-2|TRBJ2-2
TGTGCCAGCAGCTTGCGAGCGGGGGTGAACACCGGGGAGCTGTTTTTT
CASSLRAGVNTGELFF
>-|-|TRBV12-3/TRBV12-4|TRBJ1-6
TGTGCCAGCAGATTTACAGGATCACCCCTCCACTTT
CASRFTGSPLHF
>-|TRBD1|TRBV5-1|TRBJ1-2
TGCGCCAGCAGCTTGGCCGGGACAGGAGGAGGCTACACCTTC
CASSLAGTGGGYTF
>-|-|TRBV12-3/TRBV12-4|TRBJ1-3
TGTGCCAGCAGCAAAGGAAACACCATATATTTT
CASSKGNTIYF
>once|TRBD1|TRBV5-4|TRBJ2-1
TGTGCCAGCAGCTTGGCCAGTTGGACAGGGGGGTACAATGAGCAGTTCTTC
CASSLASWTGGYNEQFF
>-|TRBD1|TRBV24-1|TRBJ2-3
TGTGCCACCAGTAACCCGGGACAGGGATCAGATACGCAGTATTTT
CATSNPGQGSDTQYF
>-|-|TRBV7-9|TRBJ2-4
TGTGCCAGCAGCTTAGCGAGGGGGTCCCTGGGCCAAAACATTCAGTACTTC
CASSLARGSLGQNIQYF
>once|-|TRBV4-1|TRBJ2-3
TGCGCCAGCAGCCTTTATAGGACACCGGGCGAGTATCTCACGGCAGATACGCAGTATTTT
CASSLYRTPGEYLTADTQYF
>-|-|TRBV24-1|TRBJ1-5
TGTGCCACCAGTGATTCTACGGGGTTTAGCAATCAGCCCCAGCATTTT
CATSDSTGFSNQPQHF
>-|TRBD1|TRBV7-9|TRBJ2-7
TGTGCCAGTGTTGCGGGACAGGGGAGCTACGAGCAGTACTTC
CASVAGQGSYEQYF
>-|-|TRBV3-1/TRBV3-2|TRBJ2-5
TGTGCCAGCAGCCGAACAGGGTTGGAAGAGACCCAGTACTTC
CASSRTGLEETQYF
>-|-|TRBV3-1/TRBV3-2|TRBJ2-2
TGTGCCAGCAGCCAAGGCGGAGCCGCCGGGGAGCTGTTTTTT
CASSQGGAAGELFF
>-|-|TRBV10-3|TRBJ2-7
TGTGCCATCAGTGGACCCCAAACAGGGACCTACGAGCAGTACTTC
CAISGPQTGTYEQYF